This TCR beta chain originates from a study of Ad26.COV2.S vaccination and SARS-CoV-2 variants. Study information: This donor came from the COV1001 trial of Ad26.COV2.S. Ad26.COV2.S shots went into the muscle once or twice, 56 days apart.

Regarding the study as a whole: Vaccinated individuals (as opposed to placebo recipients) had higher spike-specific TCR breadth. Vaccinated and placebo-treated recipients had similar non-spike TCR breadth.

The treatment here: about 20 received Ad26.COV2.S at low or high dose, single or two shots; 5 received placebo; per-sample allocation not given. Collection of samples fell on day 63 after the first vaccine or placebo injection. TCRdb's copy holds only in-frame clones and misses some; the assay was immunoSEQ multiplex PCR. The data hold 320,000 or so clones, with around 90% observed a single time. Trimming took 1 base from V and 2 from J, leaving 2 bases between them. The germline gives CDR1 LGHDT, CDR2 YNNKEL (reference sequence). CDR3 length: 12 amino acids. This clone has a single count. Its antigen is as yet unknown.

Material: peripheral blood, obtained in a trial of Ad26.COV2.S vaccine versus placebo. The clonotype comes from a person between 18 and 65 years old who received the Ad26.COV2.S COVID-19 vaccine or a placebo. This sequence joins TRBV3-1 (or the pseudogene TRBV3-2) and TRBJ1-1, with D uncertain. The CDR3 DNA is TGTGCCAGCAGCCAAGTCAACACTGAAGCTTTCTTT. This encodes CASSQVNTEAFF.